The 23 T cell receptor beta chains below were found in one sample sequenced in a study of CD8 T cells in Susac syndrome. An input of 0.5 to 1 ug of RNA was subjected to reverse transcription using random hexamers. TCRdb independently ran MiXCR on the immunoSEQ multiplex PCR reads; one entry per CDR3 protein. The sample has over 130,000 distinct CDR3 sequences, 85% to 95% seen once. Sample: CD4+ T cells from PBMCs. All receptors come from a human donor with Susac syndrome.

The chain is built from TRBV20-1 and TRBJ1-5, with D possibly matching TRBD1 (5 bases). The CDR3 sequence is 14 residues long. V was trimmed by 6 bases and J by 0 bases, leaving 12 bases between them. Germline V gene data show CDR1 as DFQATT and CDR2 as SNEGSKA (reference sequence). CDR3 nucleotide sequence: TGCAGTGCCGGGACTATAAGTAGCAATCAGCCCCAGCATTTT. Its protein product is CSAGTISSNQPQHF.

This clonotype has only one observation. CDR3 sequence reads: CASSQTITSGSVNEQFF. The CDR3 DNA reads TGCGCCAGCAGCCAAACGATCACTAGCGGGAGTGTCAATGAGCAGTTCTTC. The rearrangement links TRBV4-3 to TRBJ2-1; 11 bases are a match to TRBD2. The CDR3 has 17 amino acids. Unmatched junction bases numbered 9, after V lost 2 bases and J lost 6 bases. Germline values: CDR1 LGHNA, CDR2 YSLEER.

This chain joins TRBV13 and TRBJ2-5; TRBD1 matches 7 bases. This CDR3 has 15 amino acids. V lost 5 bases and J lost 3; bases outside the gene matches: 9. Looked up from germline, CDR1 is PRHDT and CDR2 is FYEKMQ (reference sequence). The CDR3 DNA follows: TGTGCCAGCAGCCCCCGGGACAGTCGGGAAGAGACCCAGTACTTC. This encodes CASSPRDSREETQYF.

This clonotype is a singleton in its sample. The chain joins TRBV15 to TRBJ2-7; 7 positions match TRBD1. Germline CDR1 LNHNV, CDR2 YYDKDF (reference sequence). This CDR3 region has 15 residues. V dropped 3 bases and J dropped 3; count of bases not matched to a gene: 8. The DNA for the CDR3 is TGTGCCACCAGCAGGGGACGGGACAGTCTCTACGAGCAGTACTTC. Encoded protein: CATSRGRDSLYEQYF. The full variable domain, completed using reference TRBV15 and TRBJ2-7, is DAMVIQNPRYQVTQFGKPVTLSCSQTLNHNVMYWYQQKSSQAPKLLFHYYDKDFNNEADTPDNFQSRRPNTSFCFLDIRSPGLGDTAMYLCATSRGRDSLYEQYFGPGTRLTVT.

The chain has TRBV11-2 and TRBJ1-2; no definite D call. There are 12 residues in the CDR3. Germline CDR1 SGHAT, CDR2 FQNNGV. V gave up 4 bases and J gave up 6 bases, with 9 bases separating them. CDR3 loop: CASSYPPDGYTF. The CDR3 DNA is TGTGCCAGCAGCTATCCGCCGGATGGCTACACCTTC.

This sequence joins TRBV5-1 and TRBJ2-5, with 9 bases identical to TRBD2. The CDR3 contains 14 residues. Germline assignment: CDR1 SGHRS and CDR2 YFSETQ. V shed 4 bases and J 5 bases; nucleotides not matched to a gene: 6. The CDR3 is CASSVSGGSETQYF. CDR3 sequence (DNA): TGCGCCAGCAGCGTGAGCGGGGGGTCGGAGACCCAGTACTTC.

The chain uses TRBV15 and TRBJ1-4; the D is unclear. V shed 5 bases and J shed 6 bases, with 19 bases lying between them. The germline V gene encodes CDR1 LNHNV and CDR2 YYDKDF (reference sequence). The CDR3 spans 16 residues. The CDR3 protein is CATSSSMVKGDEKLFF. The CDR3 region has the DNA TGTGCCACCAGCTCCTCTATGGTGAAGGGCGATGAAAAACTGTTTTTT.

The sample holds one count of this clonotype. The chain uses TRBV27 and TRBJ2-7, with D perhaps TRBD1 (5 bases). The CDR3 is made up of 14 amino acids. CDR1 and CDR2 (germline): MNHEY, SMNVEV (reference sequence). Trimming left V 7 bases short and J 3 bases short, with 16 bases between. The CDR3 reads CASKKGNLGYEQYF. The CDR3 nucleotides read TGTGCCAGCAAAAAGGGGAATTTGGGCTACGAGCAGTACTTC.

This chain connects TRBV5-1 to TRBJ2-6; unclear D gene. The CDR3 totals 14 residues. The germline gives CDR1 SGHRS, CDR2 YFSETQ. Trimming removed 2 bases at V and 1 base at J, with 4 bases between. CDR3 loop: CASSFTSGANVLTF. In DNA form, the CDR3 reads TGCGCCAGCAGCTTCACGTCTGGGGCCAACGTCCTGACTTTC.

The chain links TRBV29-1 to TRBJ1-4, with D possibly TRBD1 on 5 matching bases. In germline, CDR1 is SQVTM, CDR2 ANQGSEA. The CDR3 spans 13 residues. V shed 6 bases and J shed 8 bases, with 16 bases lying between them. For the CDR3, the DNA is TGCAGCGTCGCGGACACGAGCGGGGAAAAACTGTTTTTT. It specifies CSVADTSGEKLFF.

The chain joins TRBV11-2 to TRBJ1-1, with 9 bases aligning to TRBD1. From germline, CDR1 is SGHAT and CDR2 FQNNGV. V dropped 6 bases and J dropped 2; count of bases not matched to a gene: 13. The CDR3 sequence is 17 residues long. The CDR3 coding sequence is TGTGCCAGCAGACCAGGGACAGGGCGAAATTTAAACACTGAAGCTTTCTTT. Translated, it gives CASRPGTGRNLNTEAFF. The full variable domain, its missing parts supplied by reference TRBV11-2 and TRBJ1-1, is EAGVAQSPRYKIIEKRQSVAFWCNPISGHATLYWYQQILGQGPKLLIQFQNNGVVDDSQLPKDRFSAERLKGVDSTLKIQPAKLEDSAVYLCASRPGTGRNLNTEAFFGQGTRLTVV.

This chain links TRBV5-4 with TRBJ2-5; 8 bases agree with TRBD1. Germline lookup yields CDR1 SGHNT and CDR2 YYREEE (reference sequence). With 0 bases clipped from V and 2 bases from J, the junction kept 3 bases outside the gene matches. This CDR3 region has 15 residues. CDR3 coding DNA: TGTGCCAGCAGCTTGGGTCGGACAGGGCAAGAGACCCAGTACTTC. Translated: CASSLGRTGQETQYF.

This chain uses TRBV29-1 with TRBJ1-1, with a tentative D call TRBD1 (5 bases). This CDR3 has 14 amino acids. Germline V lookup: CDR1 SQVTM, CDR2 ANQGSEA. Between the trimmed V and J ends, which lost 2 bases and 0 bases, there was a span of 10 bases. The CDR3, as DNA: TGCAGCGTTGAACTGGGGGTGATGAACACTGAAGCTTTCTTT. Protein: CSVELGVMNTEAFF. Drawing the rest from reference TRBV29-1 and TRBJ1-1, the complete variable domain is SAVISQKPSRDICQRGTSLTIQCQVDSQVTMMFWYRQQPGQSLTLIATANQGSEATYESGFVIDKFPISRPNLTFSTLTVSNMSPEDSSIYLCSVELGVMNTEAFFGQGTRLTVV.

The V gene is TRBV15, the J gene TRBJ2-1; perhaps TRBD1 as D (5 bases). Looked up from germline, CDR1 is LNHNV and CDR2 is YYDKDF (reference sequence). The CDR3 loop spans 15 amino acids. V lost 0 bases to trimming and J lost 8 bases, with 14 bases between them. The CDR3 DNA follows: TGTGCCACCAGCAGAGATGGCAGGGCTGGGGATGAGCAGTTCTTC. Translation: CATSRDGRAGDEQFF.

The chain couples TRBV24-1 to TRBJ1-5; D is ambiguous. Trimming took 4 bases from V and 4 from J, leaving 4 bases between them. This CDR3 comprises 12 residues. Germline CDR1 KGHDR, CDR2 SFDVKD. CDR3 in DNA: TGTGCCACCAGTGACACGAATCAGCCCCAGCATTTT. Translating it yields CATSDTNQPQHF.

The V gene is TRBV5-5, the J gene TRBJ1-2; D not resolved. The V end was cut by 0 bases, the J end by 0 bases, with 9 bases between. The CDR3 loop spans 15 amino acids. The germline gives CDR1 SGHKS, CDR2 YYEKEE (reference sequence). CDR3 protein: CASSLGSGSNYGYTF. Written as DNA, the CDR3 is TGTGCCAGCAGCTTGGGGTCAGGATCTAACTATGGCTACACCTTC.

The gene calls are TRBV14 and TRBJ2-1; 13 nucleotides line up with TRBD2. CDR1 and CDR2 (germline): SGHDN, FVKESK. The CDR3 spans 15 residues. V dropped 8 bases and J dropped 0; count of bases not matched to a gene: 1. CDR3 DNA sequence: TGTGCCAGCGGGACTAGCGGGACCTCCTACAATGAGCAGTTCTTC. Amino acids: CASGTSGTSYNEQFF.

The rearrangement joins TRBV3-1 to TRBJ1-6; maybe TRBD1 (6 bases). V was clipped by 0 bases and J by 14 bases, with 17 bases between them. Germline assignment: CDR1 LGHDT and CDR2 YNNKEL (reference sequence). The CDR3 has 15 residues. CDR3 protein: CASSQEYRFGGTLHF. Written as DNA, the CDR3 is TGTGCCAGCAGCCAAGAATACAGGTTTGGGGGCACCCTCCACTTT. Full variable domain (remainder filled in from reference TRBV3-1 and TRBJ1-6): DTAVSQTPKYLVTQMGNDKSIKCEQNLGHDTMYWYKQDSKKFLKIMFSYNNKELIINETVPNRFSPKSPDKAHLNLHINSLELGDSAVYFCASSQEYRFGGTLHFGNGTRLTVT.

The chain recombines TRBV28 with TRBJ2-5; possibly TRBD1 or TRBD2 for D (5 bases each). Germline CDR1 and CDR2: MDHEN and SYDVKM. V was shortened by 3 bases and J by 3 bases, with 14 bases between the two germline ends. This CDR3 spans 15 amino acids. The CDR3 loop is CASSFPGLGKETQYF. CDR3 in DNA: TGTGCCAGCAGTTTCCCGGGGCTGGGGAAAGAGACCCAGTACTTC.

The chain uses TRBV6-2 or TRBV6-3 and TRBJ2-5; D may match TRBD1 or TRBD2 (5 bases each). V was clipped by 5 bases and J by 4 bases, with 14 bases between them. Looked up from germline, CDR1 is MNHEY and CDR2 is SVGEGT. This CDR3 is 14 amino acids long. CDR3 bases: TGTGCCAGCAGTCCTCGACTTGGGGGAGAGACCCAGTACTTC. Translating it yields CASSPRLGGETQYF.

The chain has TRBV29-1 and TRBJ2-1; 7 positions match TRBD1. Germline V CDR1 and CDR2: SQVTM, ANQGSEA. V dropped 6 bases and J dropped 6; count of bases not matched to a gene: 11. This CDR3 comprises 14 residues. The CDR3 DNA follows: TGCAGCGTCGAGACAGGGAGAACCTCCAATGAGCAGTTCTTC. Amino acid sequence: CSVETGRTSNEQFF.

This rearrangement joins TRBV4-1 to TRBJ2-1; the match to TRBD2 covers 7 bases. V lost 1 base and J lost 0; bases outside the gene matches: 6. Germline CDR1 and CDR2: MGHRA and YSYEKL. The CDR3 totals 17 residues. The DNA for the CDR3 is TGCGCCAGCAGCCAAGGTCCTAGCGGTAGCTCCTACAATGAGCAGTTCTTC. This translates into CASSQGPSGSSYNEQFF.

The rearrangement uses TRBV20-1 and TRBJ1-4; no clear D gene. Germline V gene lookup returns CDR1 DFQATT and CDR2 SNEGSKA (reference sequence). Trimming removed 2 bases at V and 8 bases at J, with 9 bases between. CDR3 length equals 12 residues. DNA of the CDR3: TGCAGTGCTAGACGCAACTGGGAAAAACTGTTTTTT. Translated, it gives CSARRNWEKLFF.